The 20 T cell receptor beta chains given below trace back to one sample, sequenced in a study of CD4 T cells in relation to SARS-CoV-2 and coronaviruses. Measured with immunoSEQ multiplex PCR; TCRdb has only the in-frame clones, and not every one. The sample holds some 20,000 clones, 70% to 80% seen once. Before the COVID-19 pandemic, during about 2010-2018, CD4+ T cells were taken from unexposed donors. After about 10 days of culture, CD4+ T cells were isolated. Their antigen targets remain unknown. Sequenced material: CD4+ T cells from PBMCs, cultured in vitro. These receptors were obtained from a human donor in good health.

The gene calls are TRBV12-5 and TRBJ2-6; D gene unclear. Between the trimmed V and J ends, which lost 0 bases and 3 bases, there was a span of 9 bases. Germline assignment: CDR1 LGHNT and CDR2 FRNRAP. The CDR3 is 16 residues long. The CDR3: CASGLVLGFGANVLTF. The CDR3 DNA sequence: TGTGCTAGTGGTTTGGTACTGGGGTTTGGGGCCAACGTCCTGACTTTC.

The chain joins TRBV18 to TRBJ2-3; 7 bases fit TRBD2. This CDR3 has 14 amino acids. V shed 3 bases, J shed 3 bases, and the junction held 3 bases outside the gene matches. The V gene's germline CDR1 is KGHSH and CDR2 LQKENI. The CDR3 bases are TGTGCCAGCTCACCCCTCGGGGGGACAGATACGCAGTATTTT. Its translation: CASSPLGGTDTQYF. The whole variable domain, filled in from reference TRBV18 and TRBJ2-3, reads NAGVMQNPRHLVRRRGQEARLRCSPMKGHSHVYWYRQLPEEGLKFMVYLQKENIIDESGMPKERFSAEFPKEGPSILRIQQVVRGDSAAYFCASSPLGGTDTQYFGPGTRLTVL.

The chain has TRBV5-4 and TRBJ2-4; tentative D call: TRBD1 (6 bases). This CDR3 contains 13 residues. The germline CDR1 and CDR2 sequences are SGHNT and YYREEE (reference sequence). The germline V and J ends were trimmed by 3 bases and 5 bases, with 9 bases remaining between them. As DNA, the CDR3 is TGTGCCAGCAGCTGGACAGCTCAAAACATTCAGTACTTC. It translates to CASSWTAQNIQYF.

CDR3 sequence reads: CASSLDRGRGELFF. The CDR3 DNA follows: TGTGCCAGCAGCTTAGACAGGGGGCGAGGGGAGCTGTTTTTT. The chain combines TRBV11-2 with TRBJ2-2; 8 bases match TRBD1. The CDR3 is 14 amino acids. Looked up from germline, CDR1 is SGHAT and CDR2 is FQNNGV. Unmatched junction bases numbered 2, after V lost 0 bases and J lost 8 bases.

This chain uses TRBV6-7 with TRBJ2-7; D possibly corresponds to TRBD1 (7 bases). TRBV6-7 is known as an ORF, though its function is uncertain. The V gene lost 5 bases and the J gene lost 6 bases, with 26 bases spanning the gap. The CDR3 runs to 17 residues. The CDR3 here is CASSGSVDRATSCEQYF. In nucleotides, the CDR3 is TGTGCCAGCAGTGGCTCAGTAGACAGGGCGACTAGTTGCGAGCAGTACTTC.

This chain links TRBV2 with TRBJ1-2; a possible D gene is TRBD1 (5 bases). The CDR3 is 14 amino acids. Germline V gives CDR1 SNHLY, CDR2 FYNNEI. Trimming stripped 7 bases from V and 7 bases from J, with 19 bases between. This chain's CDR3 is CASNDQGQATGYTF. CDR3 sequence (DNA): TGTGCCAGCAACGACCAGGGTCAGGCAACTGGCTACACCTTC. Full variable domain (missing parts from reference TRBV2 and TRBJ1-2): EPEVTQTPSHQVTQMGQEVILRCVPISNHLYFYWYRQILGQKVEFLVSFYNNEISEKSEIFDDQFSVERPDGSNFTLKIRSTKLEDSAMYFCASNDQGQATGYTFGSGTRLTVV.

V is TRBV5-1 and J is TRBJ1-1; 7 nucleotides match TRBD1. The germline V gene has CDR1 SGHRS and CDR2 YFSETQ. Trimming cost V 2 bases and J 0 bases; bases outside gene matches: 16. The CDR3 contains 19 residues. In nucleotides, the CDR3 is TGCGCCAGCAGCTTCCGACGACAGGGAGAAACTAACCTGAACACTGAAGCTTTCTTT. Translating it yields CASSFRRQGETNLNTEAFF.

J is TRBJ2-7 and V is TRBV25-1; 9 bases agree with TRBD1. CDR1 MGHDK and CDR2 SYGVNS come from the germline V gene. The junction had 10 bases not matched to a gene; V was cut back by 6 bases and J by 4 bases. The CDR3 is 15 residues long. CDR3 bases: TGTGCCAGCAGCGACACAGGGGGCTTCCAGTACGAGCAGTACTTC. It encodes CASSDTGGFQYEQYF.

The CDR3 sequence: CATSRVLGSYEQYF. CDR3 bases: TGTGCCACCAGCAGAGTATTAGGTTCCTACGAGCAGTACTTC. J is TRBJ2-7 and V is TRBV15; the D is unclear. Germline CDR1 is LNHNV and CDR2 is YYDKDF (reference sequence). The V end lost 1 base, the J end lost 1 base, and 8 bases lay between the germline ends. The CDR3 loop spans 14 amino acids.

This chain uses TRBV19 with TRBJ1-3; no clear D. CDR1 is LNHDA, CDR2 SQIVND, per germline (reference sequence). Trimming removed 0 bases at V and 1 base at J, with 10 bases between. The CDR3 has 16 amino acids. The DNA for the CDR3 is TGTGCCAGTAGTATAGATCACGGGGTATCTGGAAACACCATATATTTT. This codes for CASSIDHGVSGNTIYF.

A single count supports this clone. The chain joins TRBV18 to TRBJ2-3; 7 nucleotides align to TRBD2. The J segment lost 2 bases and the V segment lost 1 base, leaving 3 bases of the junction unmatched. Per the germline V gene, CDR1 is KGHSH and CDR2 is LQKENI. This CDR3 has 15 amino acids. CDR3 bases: TGTGCCAGCTCACCACTAGCGGGTAACACAGATACGCAGTATTTT. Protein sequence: CASSPLAGNTDTQYF. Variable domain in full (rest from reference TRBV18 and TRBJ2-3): NAGVMQNPRHLVRRRGQEARLRCSPMKGHSHVYWYRQLPEEGLKFMVYLQKENIIDESGMPKERFSAEFPKEGPSILRIQQVVRGDSAAYFCASSPLAGNTDTQYFGPGTRLTVL.

The CDR3, as DNA: TGCGCCAGCAGCTTGTCCGAAGCTAACTATGGCTACACCTTC. It codes for CASSLSEANYGYTF. V usage is TRBV5-1 and J usage is TRBJ1-2; D not certain. Germline CDR1 and CDR2: SGHRS and YFSETQ. The CDR3 is made up of 14 amino acids. V was cut by 1 base and J by 0 bases, with 7 bases left in between. Looking up the rest from reference TRBV5-1 and TRBJ1-2 gives the full variable domain: KAGVTQTPRYLIKTRGQQVTLSCSPISGHRSVSWYQQTPGQGLQFLFEYFSETQRNKGNFPGRFSGRQFSNSRSEMNVSTLELGDSALYLCASSLSEANYGYTFGSGTRLTVV.

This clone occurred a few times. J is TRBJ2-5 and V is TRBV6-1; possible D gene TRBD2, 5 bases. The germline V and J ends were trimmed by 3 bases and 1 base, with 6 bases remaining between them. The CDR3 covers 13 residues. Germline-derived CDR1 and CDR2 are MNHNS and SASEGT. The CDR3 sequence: CASSERVQETQYF. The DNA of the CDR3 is TGTGCCAGCAGTGAGAGGGTCCAAGAGACCCAGTACTTC.

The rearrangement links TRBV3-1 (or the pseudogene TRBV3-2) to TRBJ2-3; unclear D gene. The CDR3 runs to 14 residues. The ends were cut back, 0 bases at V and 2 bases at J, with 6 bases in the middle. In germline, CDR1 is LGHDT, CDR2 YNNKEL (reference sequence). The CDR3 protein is CASSQEPFTDTQYF. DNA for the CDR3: TGTGCCAGCAGCCAAGAACCCTTCACAGATACGCAGTATTTT.

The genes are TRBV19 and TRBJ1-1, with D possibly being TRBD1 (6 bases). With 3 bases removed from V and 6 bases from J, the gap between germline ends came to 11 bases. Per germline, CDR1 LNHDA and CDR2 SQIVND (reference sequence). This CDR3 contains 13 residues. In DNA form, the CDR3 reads TGTGCCAGTAGTATCACCAGGGGCCCTGAAGCTTTCTTT. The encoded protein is CASSITRGPEAFF. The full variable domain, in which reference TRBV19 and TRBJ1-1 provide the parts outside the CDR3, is DGGITQSPKYLFRKEGQNVTLSCEQNLNHDAMYWYRQDPGQGLRLIYYSQIVNDFQKGDIAEGYSVSREKKESFPLTVTSAQKNPTAFYLCASSITRGPEAFFGQGTRLTVV.

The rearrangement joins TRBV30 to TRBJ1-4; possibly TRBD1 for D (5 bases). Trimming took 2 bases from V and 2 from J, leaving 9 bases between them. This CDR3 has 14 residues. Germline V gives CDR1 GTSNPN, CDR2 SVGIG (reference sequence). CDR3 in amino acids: CAWSQRQTNEKLFF. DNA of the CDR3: TGTGCCTGGAGTCAGCGACAGACTAATGAAAAACTGTTTTTT.

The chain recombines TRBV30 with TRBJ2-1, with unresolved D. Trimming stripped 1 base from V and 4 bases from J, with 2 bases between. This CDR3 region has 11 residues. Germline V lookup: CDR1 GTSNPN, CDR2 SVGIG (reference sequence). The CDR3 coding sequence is TGTGCCTGGAGTGAGTACAATGAGCAGTTCTTC. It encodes CAWSEYNEQFF.

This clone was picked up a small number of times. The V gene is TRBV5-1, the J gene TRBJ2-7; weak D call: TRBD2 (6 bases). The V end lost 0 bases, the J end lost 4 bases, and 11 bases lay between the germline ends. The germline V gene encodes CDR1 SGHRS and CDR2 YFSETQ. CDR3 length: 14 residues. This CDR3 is CASSLVGGEYEQYF. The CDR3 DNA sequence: TGCGCCAGCAGCTTGGTGGGGGGAGAGTACGAGCAGTACTTC.

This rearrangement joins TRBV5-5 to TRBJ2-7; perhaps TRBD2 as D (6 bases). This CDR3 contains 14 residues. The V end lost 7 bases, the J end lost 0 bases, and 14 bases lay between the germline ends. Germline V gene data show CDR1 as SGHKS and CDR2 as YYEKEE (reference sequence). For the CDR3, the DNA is TGTGCCAGCGCCCTCGAGGACTACTCCTACGAGCAGTACTTC. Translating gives CASALEDYSYEQYF.

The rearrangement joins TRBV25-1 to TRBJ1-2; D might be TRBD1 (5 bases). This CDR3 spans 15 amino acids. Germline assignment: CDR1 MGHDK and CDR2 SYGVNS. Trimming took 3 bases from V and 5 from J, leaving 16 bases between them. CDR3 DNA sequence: TGTGCCAGCAGTGATGGCCGTCGACAGATTTATGGCTACACCTTC. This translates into CASSDGRRQIYGYTF.